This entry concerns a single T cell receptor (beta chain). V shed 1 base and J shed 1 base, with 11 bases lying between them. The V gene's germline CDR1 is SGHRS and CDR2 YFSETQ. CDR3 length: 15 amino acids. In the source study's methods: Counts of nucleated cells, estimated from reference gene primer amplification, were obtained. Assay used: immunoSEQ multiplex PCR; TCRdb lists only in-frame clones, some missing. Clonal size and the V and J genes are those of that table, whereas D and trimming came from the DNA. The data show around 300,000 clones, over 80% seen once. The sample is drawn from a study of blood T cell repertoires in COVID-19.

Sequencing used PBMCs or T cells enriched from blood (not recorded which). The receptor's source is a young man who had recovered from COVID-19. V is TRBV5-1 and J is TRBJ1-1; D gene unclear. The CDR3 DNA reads TGCGCCAGCAGCTTGTCCAGGCCCGGGAACACTGAAGCTTTCTTT. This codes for CASSLSRPGNTEAFF.